These T cell receptor beta chains were read from a single sample in a study of blood T cell repertoires in COVID-19. The assay was immunoSEQ multiplex PCR, and TCRdb's table has in-frame clones only and misses some. This table holds around 200,000 clones, about 87% found once. Sample: PBMCs or T cells enriched from blood (not recorded which). These receptors originate from a man aged 25 to 40 who had recovered from COVID-19. The CDR3 runs from the conserved cysteine through the conserved F or W. A D gene is named only where the DNA matches it firmly. Only some rows state a clone size, as once, few, many or a class for expanded clones.

TRBD1 | - | TRBJ2-5 | TRBV19 | TGTGCCAGTAGTATAGAGGGACAGGGGGCCTGGGAGACCCAGTACTTC | CASSIEGQGAWETQYF
- | - | TRBJ2-7 | TRBV7-6 | TGTGCCAGCAGCCCCACTCGGGGAGGCGAGCAGTACTTC | CASSPTRGGEQYF
- | - | TRBJ2-4 | TRBV30 | TGTGCCTGGATTCCTAGAATCCCTGCCAAAAACATTCAGTACTTC | CAWIPRIPAKNIQYF
TRBD1 | - | TRBJ1-2 | TRBV13 | TGTGCCAGCAGCTTAGGGCAGGGGGCTAGATCTAATGGCTACACCTTC | CASSLGQGARSNGYTF
- | - | TRBJ2-2 | TRBV5-4 | TGTGCCAGCAGCACAGACAGGCTAACCGGGGAGCTGTTTTTT | CASSTDRLTGELFF
- | - | TRBJ1-2 | TRBV25-1 | TGTGCCAGCAGTGAAGGACAGTATGGCTACACCTTC | CASSEGQYGYTF
TRBD1 | - | TRBJ1-2 | TRBV28 | TGTGCCAGCAGAGAGACAGGGGCCGGGTATGGCTACACCTTC | CASRETGAGYGYTF
TRBD2 | - | TRBJ2-5 | TRBV7-2 | TGTGCCAGCAGCTCCCGAGCGGGGATAGAGACCCAGTACTTC | CASSSRAGIETQYF
TRBD2 | - | TRBJ2-7 | TRBV9 | TGTGCCAGCAGCGTAGAGGCGGGAGAATCCGTTCTCGGCGATGAGCAGTACTTC | CASSVEAGESVLGDEQYF
TRBD2 | - | TRBJ2-3 | TRBV6-2/TRBV6-3 | TGTGCCAGCAGTTCGTGGGAGGGCCCGGTAACAGATACGCAGTATTTT | CASSSWEGPVTDTQYF
TRBD1 | - | TRBJ2-7 | TRBV14 | TGTGCCAGCAGCCAAGTTTTTGGACAGGGGTCCGAGCAGTACTTC | CASSQVFGQGSEQYF
- | - | TRBJ1-1 | TRBV11-2 | TGTGCCAGCAGCCCAGATGTGAACACTGAAGCTTTCTTT | CASSPDVNTEAFF
- | - | TRBJ1-5 | TRBV2 | TGTGCCAGCAGTTATTTAGACAGGTTAGGGAGCAATCAGCCCCAGCATTTT | CASSYLDRLGSNQPQHF
- | - | TRBJ1-2 | TRBV11-2 | TGTGCCAGCAGCTTAGATGGCAGGGACTATGGCTACACCTTC | CASSLDGRDYGYTF
TRBD1 | few | TRBJ2-1 | TRBV30 | TGTGCCTGGGGAGTCACCAACAGGGGTTCCTACAATGAGCAGTTCTTC | CAWGVTNRGSYNEQFF
TRBD1 | - | TRBJ2-7 | TRBV9 | TGTGCCAGCAGCGTAGGGGACAGGGGGCGGTCCGAGCAGTACTTC | CASSVGDRGRSEQYF
- | - | TRBJ2-1 | TRBV5-1 | TGCGCCAGCACCCGGGACTTCTCCTACAATGAGCAGTTCTTC | CASTRDFSYNEQFF
- | - | TRBJ1-4 | TRBV5-1 | TGCGCCAGCAGCGAAGGACAGACAACTAATGAAAAACTGTTTTTT | CASSEGQTTNEKLFF
TRBD1 | - | TRBJ1-1 | TRBV27 | TGTGCCAGCAGTTTAGACAGGGGGCCGTACACTGAAGCTTTCTTT | CASSLDRGPYTEAFF
- | once | TRBJ1-1 | TRBV3-1/TRBV3-2 | TGTGCCAGCAGCCAAGATCTTGCGCCGAACACTGAAGCTTTCTTT | CASSQDLAPNTEAFF
- | - | TRBJ1-2 | TRBV5-4 | TGTGCCAGCAGCTCGGTCCCCTCAGGGCTTAACTATGGCTACACCTTC | CASSSVPSGLNYGYTF
TRBD1 | once | TRBJ1-2 | TRBV10-3 | TGTGCCATCAGTGAAAAAAGACAGGGGGACTATGGCTACACCTTC | CAISEKRQGDYGYTF
- | - | TRBJ1-2 | TRBV13 | TGTGCCAGCAGCTTTGGGGTGGACAGAAACTATGGCTACACCTTC | CASSFGVDRNYGYTF
- | few | TRBJ2-1 | TRBV4-3 | TGCGCCAGCAGCCATGGAGGTCTAGGTGAGCAGTTCTTC | CASSHGGLGEQFF
- | - | TRBJ2-4 | TRBV27 | TGTGCCAGCAGTTTACAGGGCAGTGGAGCCAAAAACATTCAGTACTTC | CASSLQGSGAKNIQYF
- | few | TRBJ1-5 | TRBV21-1 | TGTGCCAAACACAGGGGATGGCGCAATCAGCCCCAGCATTTT | CAKHRGWRNQPQHF
- | once | TRBJ1-2 | TRBV29-1 | TGCAGCGCTTTCCGGGGGGCAAGTAAAGGCTACACCTTC | CSAFRGASKGYTF
- | - | TRBJ2-3 | TRBV29-1 | TGCAGCGTTGAAGAACCACCGGGGGGCACAGATACGCAGTATTTT | CSVEEPPGGTDTQYF
TRBD1 | - | TRBJ1-4 | TRBV5-4 | TGTGCCAGCAGCCCTGACAGGGGAGGGGAAAAACTGTTTTTT | CASSPDRGGEKLFF
TRBD2 | - | TRBJ2-5 | TRBV13 | TGTGCCAGCAGCCTAGGACTAGCGGCAACCCAGGAGACCCAGTACTTC | CASSLGLAATQETQYF
TRBD1 | few | TRBJ1-4 | TRBV27 | TGTGCCAGCAGCGGGACAGGGGGGCAACAATACCGCCGTTCTATGTTTTTT | CASSGTGGQQYRRSMFF
TRBD1 | once | TRBJ1-1 | TRBV6-2/TRBV6-3 | TGTGCCAGCAGTGGACAGGGCCAACACACTGAAGCTTTCTTT | CASSGQGQHTEAFF
- | - | TRBJ1-4 | TRBV30 | TGTGCCTGGAGTCCCGGACAGAGCCAAAATGAAAAACTGTTTTTT | CAWSPGQSQNEKLFF
TRBD2 | - | TRBJ2-5 | TRBV20-1 | TGCAGTGCTAGTATCGTAGCGGGAGTCCCCCCTCAAGAGACCCAGTACTTC | CSASIVAGVPPQETQYF
- | - | TRBJ2-7 | TRBV7-8 | TGTGCCAGCAGCATAAGACAGAACGCCTACGAGCAGTACTTC | CASSIRQNAYEQYF
TRBD2 | - | TRBJ2-3 | TRBV5-4 | TGTGCCAGCAGACTAGGAGGGACTAGAATCACAGATACGCAGTATTTT | CASRLGGTRITDTQYF
- | few | TRBJ1-2 | TRBV9 | TGTGCCAGCAGCGGCGGACAGTATGGCTACACCTTC | CASSGGQYGYTF
TRBD1 | - | TRBJ1-2 | TRBV27 | TGTGCCAGCAGTAGAACAGGGGAAGGTGGCTACACCTTC | CASSRTGEGGYTF
TRBD1 | once | TRBJ2-6 | TRBV7-2 | TGTGCCAGCAGCCCGAAGTCACAGGGGGTCGGGGCCAACGTCCTGACTTTC | CASSPKSQGVGANVLTF